This TCR beta chain is drawn from a study of blood T cell repertoires in COVID-19 (dated by TCRdb to 2019 to 2021). Study-level background: Samples covering the acute and convalescent phases of COVID-19 were provided by collaborators in the United States, Italy and Spain. The material from the prospective study consisted of cDNA or gDNA derived from T cells, B-cell-depleted T cells, or PBMCs. Samples were obtained from the ongoing ImmuneRACE study (first 160 participants) and from about 1,300 subjects provided by 6 global collaborators. The dataset comprised deeply sampled blood TCRbeta repertoires from subjects exposed to, actively infected with, or recovered from COVID-19. The repertoires were released in a freely available public database meant as a resource for research on the immune response to SARS-CoV-2. Where available, HLA class I and class II types were obtained from metadata supplied by the sample provider rather than from assay-based typing. A de-identified subject ID, COVID-19 status, age in years and sex were almost always included in the sample metadata.

Points on this clone: Its antigen specificity is not known. Qualities for individual bases were not recorded, and no much larger clone is one base off.

In the prospective study, participants were about 18 to 100 years old, resided in about two dozen geographic areas of the United States, and were enrolled through a virtual design. In the prospective study, cohorts were assigned on the basis of participant-reported clinical history obtained from a screening survey and a study questionnaire. Recovered participants in ImmuneRACE Cohort 3 were defined as having two consecutive negative NP/OP PCR tests, clearance from a healthcare professional, or resolution of symptoms. Each participant in the prospective study had whole blood, serum and a nasopharyngeal or oropharyngeal swab collected by mobile phlebotomists. Prospective study participants could optionally give additional blood draws and questionnaires over a roughly 2-month period. Before DNA extraction, blood samples from the prospective study were shipped at room temperature or frozen. TCRbeta CDR3 regions were amplified from genomic DNA by means of the immunoSEQ Assay, a bias-controlled multiplex PCR. The authors processed their data as follows. The number of nucleated cells in each sample was estimated from the amplification of reference gene primers within the assay. Sequence reads were collapsed and filtered to measure the absolute abundance of every unique TCRbeta CDR3 rearrangement. For each sample, productive Simpson clonality was calculated as the square root of Simpson's diversity index across productive rearrangements. TCRdb re-hosts the immuneACCESS table, in-frame sequences only. Its copies lack some clones; in the studies checked, an unresolved V gene accounts for under half of them, and the cause for the rest is not known. The D gene and trimming were derived from the DNA, and the V and J assignments and clone size from that table. The sample profile shows approximately 300,000 clones; 89% of them were found once. Of the sample, 4.5% to 5.5% is held by the ten largest clones.

V is pruned by 4 bases and J by 4 bases, leaving 10 bases of the junction without a gene match. The germline V gene sets CDR1 to MGHRA and CDR2 to YSYEKL. Including the terminal cysteine and phenylalanine, the CDR3 comprises 15 residues. CDR3 DNA is the only sequence kept; it has 45 bases, read in frame from the first base. Findings and caveats that apply to the study as a whole: The quantity of clinical and demographic metadata differed by source and by participant and was supplied without curation.

The chain uses TRBV4-1 and TRBJ2-7; 7 middle bases align to TRBD2. This receptor was taken from a man between 60 and 75 years old who had recovered from COVID-19. The specimen was PBMCs or T cells enriched from blood (not recorded which). The CDR3 region has the sequence CASSRGTTTLYEQYF. The nucleotides read TGCGCCAGCAGCCGGGGGACTACAACCCTTTACGAGCAGTACTTC.